Listed here are 32 T cell receptor beta chains from one sample, sequenced in a study of blood T cell repertoires in COVID-19. Measured with immunoSEQ multiplex PCR; TCRdb has only the in-frame clones, and not every one. The repertoire holds 30,000 to 40,000 clones, with around nine tenths as singletons. The sample comprised peripheral blood. These receptors originate from a human donor in a cohort sampled during active COVID-19.

This chain joins TRBV13 and TRBJ2-3; 8 nucleotides match TRBD2. This CDR3 contains 17 residues. Unmatched junction bases numbered 13, after V lost 4 bases and J lost 4 bases. Germline V lookup: CDR1 PRHDT, CDR2 FYEKMQ (reference sequence). The CDR3 bases are TGTGCCAGCAGCTCGCTTTGGACCTTCGGGGGGGCAGATACGCAGTATTTT. It yields the protein CASSSLWTFGGADTQYF.

The chain carries TRBV4-2 and TRBJ2-3; 14 nucleotides agree with TRBD2. Germline assignment: CDR1 LGHNA and CDR2 YNFKEQ. The CDR3 sequence is 17 residues long. With 4 bases clipped from V and 6 bases from J, the junction kept 9 bases outside the gene matches. The DNA for the CDR3 is TGTGCCAGCAGCCGCGGACTAGCGGGGGGCGCCATGGATACGCAGTATTTT. Translation gives CASSRGLAGGAMDTQYF.

The chain links TRBV4-1 to TRBJ1-6, with D possibly matching TRBD1 (5 bases). Germline lookup yields CDR1 MGHRA and CDR2 YSYEKL. Deletions cut 1 base from V and 7 bases from J, with 14 bases between. The length of the CDR3 is 16 residues. The CDR3 loop reads CASSQGQGSKNSPLHF. CDR3 DNA: TGCGCCAGCAGCCAAGGCCAGGGTTCTAAAAATTCACCCCTCCACTTT.

This rearrangement joins TRBV27 to TRBJ1-5; 8 nucleotides line up with TRBD1. V gave up 6 bases and J gave up 7 bases; unmatched junction bases: 5. The CDR3 loop spans 13 amino acids. Germline CDR1 reads MNHEY; CDR2 reads SMNVEV (reference sequence). As DNA, the CDR3 is TGTGCCAGCAGCGCCGACAGGGGCCAGCCCCAGCATTTT. Translated: CASSADRGQPQHF.

This rearrangement joins TRBV7-2 to TRBJ2-5, with D possibly TRBD1 on 5 matching bases. This CDR3 has 14 residues. V lost 4 bases and J lost 5, with 14 bases in between. Germline CDR1 is SGHTA and CDR2 is FQGNSA. The DNA of the CDR3 is TGTGCCAGCAGCTCCCGACGTGGGGCGGAGACCCAGTACTTC. Protein: CASSSRRGAETQYF.

V is TRBV6-5 and J is TRBJ2-7; 9 bases match TRBD1. From germline, CDR1 is MNHEY and CDR2 SVGAGI. Trimming at V came to 10 bases and at J to 5 bases, leaving 6 bases not matched to a gene. CDR3 length equals 12 residues. The CDR3 is CATRDRVDEQYF. The DNA of the CDR3 is TGTGCCACGAGGGACAGGGTCGACGAGCAGTACTTC.

The chain uses TRBV9 and TRBJ2-1; D perhaps matches TRBD2 (7 bases). The germline gives CDR1 SGDLS, CDR2 YYNGEE. The CDR3 consists of 15 residues. V shed 3 bases and J shed 3 bases, with 13 bases lying between them. The chain's CDR3 is CASSDEGGSYNEQFF. The CDR3 nucleotides are TGTGCCAGCAGCGACGAGGGGGGGAGCTACAATGAGCAGTTCTTC.

The chain uses TRBV5-1 and TRBJ1-3; TRBD1 might be the D (6 bases). V lost 4 bases to trimming and J lost 4 bases, with 15 bases between them. The CDR3 sequence is 15 residues long. Germline values: CDR1 SGHRS, CDR2 YFSETQ. The CDR3 coding sequence is TGCGCCAGCAGCCCGCTGGACAGAAACGGAAACACCATATATTTT. Its translation is CASSPLDRNGNTIYF.

The gene calls are TRBV29-1 and TRBJ2-3; D may be TRBD1 (5 bases). V was trimmed by 0 bases and J by 2 bases, leaving 27 bases between them. This CDR3 has 20 residues. Per germline, CDR1 SQVTM and CDR2 ANQGSEA. The CDR3: CSVEDRPKHKMRGHTDTQYF. The DNA for the CDR3 is TGCAGCGTTGAAGATCGACCAAAACATAAGATGAGAGGACACACAGATACGCAGTATTTT.

As regards this clone: A read error may account for a junction end that differs from germline. The chain has TRBV2 and TRBJ1-1, with 7 bases matching TRBD1. CDR1 and CDR2 from the germline V gene are SNHLY and FYNNEI. The CDR3 consists of 13 residues. CDR3 nucleotides: TGTGCCAGCCGTGACAGGGTTGGCACTGAAGCTTTCTTT. It specifies CASRDRVGTEAFF.

The chain couples TRBV11-2 to TRBJ2-3; D uncertain. V gave up 1 base and J gave up 2 bases, with 10 bases separating them. This CDR3 has 15 residues. The germline V gene encodes CDR1 SGHAT and CDR2 FQNNGV. CDR3 protein: CASSLAPLATDTQYF. CDR3 nucleotide sequence: TGTGCCAGCAGCTTAGCCCCGTTGGCCACAGATACGCAGTATTTT.

This clone was observed a few times. A single base separates this from a much larger clone, so it may be a read error. CDR3 coding DNA: TGTGCCAGCAGCCAAGGCGGGCGGGGGGGCAGGGAGCAGTTCTTC. This gives the protein CASSQGGRGGREQFF. The chain couples TRBV3-1 (or the pseudogene TRBV3-2) to TRBJ2-1; the match to TRBD2 covers 9 bases. The J segment lost 10 bases and the V segment lost 1 base, leaving 8 bases of the junction unmatched. This CDR3 comprises 15 residues. Germline CDR1 reads LGHDT; CDR2 reads YNNKEL (reference sequence).

In this sample, this clone turned up once. The V call is TRBV28, the J call TRBJ1-5; D is uncertain. Germline V gives CDR1 MDHEN, CDR2 SYDVKM. Trimming removed 5 bases from V and 5 bases from J, with 7 bases in between. This CDR3 is 12 amino acids long. CDR3 sequence reads: CASSTRYQPQHF. The CDR3 DNA is TGTGCCAGCAGTACCAGATATCAGCCCCAGCATTTT.

A word on this clone: Other DNA sequences from this sample encode an identical CDR3 as well. The chain has TRBV19 and TRBJ2-7; 7 bases line up with TRBD1. With 5 bases clipped from V and 4 bases from J, the junction kept 8 bases outside the gene matches. This CDR3 is built from 14 residues. Germline V lookup: CDR1 LNHDA, CDR2 SQIVND (reference sequence). In DNA, the CDR3 is TGTGCCAGTAGTTTACGACAGGGCGGGTACGAGCAGTACTTC. It encodes CASSLRQGGYEQYF.

The CDR3 region has the DNA TGTGCCAGCAGCCTACGGACTAGCGAGGCCGATACGCAGTATTTT. Translating it yields CASSLRTSEADTQYF. The chain has TRBV27 and TRBJ2-3; 9 bases are shared with TRBD2. The germline gives CDR1 MNHEY, CDR2 SMNVEV (reference sequence). The CDR3 loop spans 15 amino acids. V shed 6 bases, J shed 6 bases, and the junction held 10 bases outside the gene matches.

The rearrangement joins TRBV7-3 to TRBJ2-1; D possibly corresponds to TRBD2 (5 bases). Germline CDR1 SGHTA, CDR2 FQGTGA. This CDR3 spans 13 amino acids. V lost 5 bases and J lost 6, with 11 bases in between. The CDR3 coding sequence is TGTGCCAGCAGCGAGGACTGGGGCAATGAGCAGTTCTTC. This encodes CASSEDWGNEQFF. The entire variable domain, with the rest obtained from reference TRBV7-3 and TRBJ2-1, is as follows: GAGVSQTPSNKVTEKGKYVELRCDPISGHTALYWYRQSLGQGPEFLIYFQGTGAADDSGLPNDRFFAVRPEGSVSTLKIQRTERGDSAVYLCASSEDWGNEQFFGPGTRLTVL.

The chain has TRBV6-5 and TRBJ2-2; D uncertain. Trimming stripped 8 bases from V and 4 bases from J, with 11 bases between. There are 13 residues in the CDR3. CDR1 and CDR2 (germline): MNHEY, SVGAGI. CDR3 DNA: TGTGCCAGCGAGATTATGAGCACCGGGGAGCTGTTTTTT. Translated, it gives CASEIMSTGELFF.

The chain couples TRBV18 to TRBJ2-5, with D possibly being TRBD1 (6 bases). The CDR3 runs to 16 residues. The V gene's germline CDR1 is KGHSH and CDR2 LQKENI. Trimming took off 0 bases at V and 6 bases at J, with 17 bases between the two ends. The CDR3 bases are TGTGCCAGCTCACCACCACAAGGACAGTATTCGAAGACCCAGTACTTC. Amino acid sequence: CASSPPQGQYSKTQYF.

This chain connects TRBV19 to TRBJ2-1; TRBD1 aligns across 9 bases. Trimming took 4 bases from V and 5 from J; bases not matched to a gene: 6. The germline V gene encodes CDR1 LNHDA and CDR2 SQIVND (reference sequence). The CDR3 runs to 15 residues. In DNA, the CDR3 is TGTGCCAGTAGTAAGCGGGACAGGGTTGACAATGAGCAGTTCTTC. Protein sequence: CASSKRDRVDNEQFF.

CDR3 nucleotide sequence: TGTGCCAGCAGCTCCTCCCCTAATGAGCAGTTCTTC. It yields the protein CASSSSPNEQFF. The rearrangement links TRBV7-9 to TRBJ2-1; D remains unclear. Between the trimmed V and J ends, which lost 4 bases and 7 bases, there was a span of 8 bases. The CDR3 has 12 residues. Germline V gives CDR1 SEHNR, CDR2 FQNEAQ (reference sequence).

The CDR3 sequence: CASSSTGQAYGYTF. In DNA, the CDR3 is TGTGCCAGCAGTTCCACAGGACAGGCCTATGGCTACACCTTC. The V and J genes are TRBV6-6 and TRBJ1-2; 7 bases are a match to TRBD1. The CDR3 totals 14 residues. V shed 4 bases, J shed 4 bases, and the junction held 6 bases outside the gene matches. Germline V lookup: CDR1 MNHNY, CDR2 SVGAGI (reference sequence).

The chain joins TRBV10-3 to TRBJ2-1; D remains unclear. In germline, CDR1 is ENHRY, CDR2 SYGVKD. Trimming shortened V by 10 bases and J by 5 bases, and 9 bases separated the two germline ends. The CDR3 is 11 amino acids. CDR3 loop: CATLRDNEQFF. The CDR3 region has the DNA TGTGCCACCTTGCGAGACAATGAGCAGTTCTTC.

This sequence joins TRBV5-1 and TRBJ2-4, with 8 positions matching TRBD1. The germline V gene has CDR1 SGHRS and CDR2 YFSETQ. The CDR3 has 14 residues. With 2 bases clipped from V and 7 bases from J, the junction kept 5 bases outside the gene matches. The CDR3 protein is CASSFRQGRNIQYF. For the CDR3, the DNA is TGCGCCAGCAGCTTTCGACAGGGGCGGAACATTCAGTACTTC.

This sequence joins TRBV2 and TRBJ2-2; perhaps TRBD2 as D (6 bases). The germline V gene has CDR1 SNHLY and CDR2 FYNNEI. The CDR3 is made up of 14 amino acids. V was clipped by 5 bases and J by 6 bases, with 13 bases between them. The CDR3 DNA sequence: TGTGCCAGCAGTAGGTCGGGAGTTTCCGGGGAGCTGTTTTTT. As protein: CASSRSGVSGELFF.

The V gene is TRBV7-8, the J gene TRBJ2-6; D call uncertain. CDR1 is SGHVS and CDR2 is FQNEAQ in the germline V gene. The length of the CDR3 is 15 residues. V was trimmed by 0 bases and J by 4 bases, leaving 7 bases between them. The CDR3 coding sequence is TGTGCCAGCAGCTTAGCGGCTCTCGGGGCCAACGTCCTGACTTTC. This encodes CASSLAALGANVLTF.

The CDR3 loop reads CASSPLGAEGGAFF. CDR3 sequence (DNA): TGTGCCAGCTCACCATTAGGGGCTGAAGGTGGGGCTTTCTTT. The chain employs TRBV18 and TRBJ1-1; D may be TRBD1 (5 bases). Trimming took off 2 bases at V and 11 bases at J, with 18 bases between the two ends. CDR3 size: 14 residues. Germline-derived CDR1 and CDR2 are KGHSH and LQKENI.

This chain links TRBV6-5 with TRBJ2-3, with D possibly matching TRBD2 (5 bases). The CDR3 length is 15 residues. Germline V CDR1 and CDR2: MNHEY, SVGAGI. Trimming left V 5 bases short and J 6 bases short, with 18 bases between. The CDR3 is CASSRGEVLMDTQYF. The CDR3 region has the DNA TGTGCCAGCAGTCGGGGAGAAGTTTTAATGGATACGCAGTATTTT.

The V call is TRBV6-5, the J call TRBJ2-7; D not certain. V lost 6 bases to trimming and J lost 7 bases, with 19 bases between them. The CDR3 consists of 14 residues. Germline loops: CDR1 MNHEY, CDR2 SVGAGI. CDR3: CASSRLQDGKEQYF. The CDR3 DNA is TGTGCCAGCAGCCGACTCCAAGACGGAAAGGAGCAGTACTTC.

This clone was seen just once. The chain joins TRBV6-2 or TRBV6-3 to TRBJ1-2, with 9 positions matching TRBD1. Germline lookup yields CDR1 MNHEY and CDR2 SVGEGT. V gave up 2 bases and J gave up 0 bases; unmatched junction bases: 7. The CDR3 loop spans 17 amino acids. DNA of the CDR3: TGTGCCAGCAGTTACCTCGACAGGGGGGATTCTAACTATGGCTACACCTTC. Translating gives CASSYLDRGDSNYGYTF.

The chain uses TRBV7-2 and TRBJ2-3; 8 bases align to TRBD2. CDR1 SGHTA and CDR2 FQGNSA come from the germline V gene. The CDR3 length is 18 residues. V lost 5 bases to trimming and J lost 3 bases; unmatched junction nucleotides: 16. For the CDR3, the DNA is TGTGCCAGCAGCCCCCTTCCTAGACTAGCGCCCCGGACAGATACGCAGTATTTT. Its translation is CASSPLPRLAPRTDTQYF.

The J gene is TRBJ2-3, the V gene TRBV9; D perhaps matches TRBD1 (6 bases). V was trimmed by 1 base and J by 9 bases, leaving 12 bases between them. CDR3 length: 13 residues. The germline gives CDR1 SGDLS, CDR2 YYNGEE. CDR3 bases: TGTGCCAGCAGCGTAAGCGGCCAGGGGACGCAGTATTTT. Amino acids: CASSVSGQGTQYF.

The chain combines TRBV19 with TRBJ1-1; D ambiguous. In germline, CDR1 is LNHDA, CDR2 SQIVND (reference sequence). This CDR3 has 13 amino acids. Trimming shortened V by 5 bases and J by 2 bases, and 9 bases separated the two germline ends. This CDR3 is CASSWQENTEAFF. The CDR3 region has the DNA TGTGCCAGTAGTTGGCAGGAAAACACTGAAGCTTTCTTT.